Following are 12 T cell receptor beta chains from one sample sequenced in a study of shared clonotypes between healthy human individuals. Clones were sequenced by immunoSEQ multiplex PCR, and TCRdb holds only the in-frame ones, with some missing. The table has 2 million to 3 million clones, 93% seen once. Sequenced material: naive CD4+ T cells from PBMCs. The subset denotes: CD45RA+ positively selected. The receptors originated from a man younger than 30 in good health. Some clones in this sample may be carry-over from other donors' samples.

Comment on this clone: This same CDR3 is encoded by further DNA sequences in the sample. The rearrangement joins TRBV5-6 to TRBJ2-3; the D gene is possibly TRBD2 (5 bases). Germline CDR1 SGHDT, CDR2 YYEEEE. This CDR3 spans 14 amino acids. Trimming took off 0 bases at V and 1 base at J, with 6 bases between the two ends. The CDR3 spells CASSLGAGTDTQYF. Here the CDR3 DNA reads TGTGCCAGCAGCTTGGGAGCGGGCACAGATACGCAGTATTTT.

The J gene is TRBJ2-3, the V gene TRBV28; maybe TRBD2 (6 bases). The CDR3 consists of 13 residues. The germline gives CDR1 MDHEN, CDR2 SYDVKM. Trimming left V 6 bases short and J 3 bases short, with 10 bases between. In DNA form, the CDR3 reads TGTGCCAGCAGGCAGGAGGGGACAGATACGCAGTATTTT. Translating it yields CASRQEGTDTQYF.

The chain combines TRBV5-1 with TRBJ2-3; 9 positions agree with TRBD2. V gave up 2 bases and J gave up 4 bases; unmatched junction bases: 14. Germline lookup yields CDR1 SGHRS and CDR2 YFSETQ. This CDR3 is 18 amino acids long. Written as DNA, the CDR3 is TGCGCCAGCAGCTTCCCGCTCGTGGCGGGAGGGTTGCCAGATACGCAGTATTTT. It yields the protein CASSFPLVAGGLPDTQYF.

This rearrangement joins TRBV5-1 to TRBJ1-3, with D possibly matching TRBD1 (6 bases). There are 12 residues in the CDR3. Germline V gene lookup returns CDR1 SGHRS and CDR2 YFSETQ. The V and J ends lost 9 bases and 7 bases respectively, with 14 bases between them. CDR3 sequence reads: CATRDIWNTIYF. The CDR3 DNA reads TGCGCCACCCGGGACATCTGGAACACCATATATTTT.

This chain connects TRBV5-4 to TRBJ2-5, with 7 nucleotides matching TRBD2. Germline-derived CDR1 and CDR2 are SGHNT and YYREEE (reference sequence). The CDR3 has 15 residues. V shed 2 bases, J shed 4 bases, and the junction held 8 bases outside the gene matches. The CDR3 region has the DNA TGTGCCAGCAGCTTCGGAGGGAGGGGAGGAGAGACCCAGTACTTC. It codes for CASSFGGRGGETQYF.

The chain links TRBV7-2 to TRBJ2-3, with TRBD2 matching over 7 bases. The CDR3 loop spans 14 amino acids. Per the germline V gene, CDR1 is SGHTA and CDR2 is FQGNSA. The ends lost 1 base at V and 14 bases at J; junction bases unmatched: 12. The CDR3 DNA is TGTGCCAGCAGCTTAGGAACCGGGACTACCCCCTTGTATTTT. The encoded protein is CASSLGTGTTPLYF.

The CDR3, as DNA: TGTGCCAGCAGCTCGACGGACCTACAGGGGGCGGTCTATGGCTACACCTTC. Protein: CASSSTDLQGAVYGYTF. The rearrangement joins TRBV7-2 to TRBJ1-2, with TRBD1 matching over 9 bases. After removal of 4 bases from V and 4 bases from J, the junction contained 13 bases not matched to a gene. CDR3 length equals 17 residues. Per the germline V gene, CDR1 is SGHTA and CDR2 is FQGNSA.

The CDR3, as DNA: TGTGCCAGCAGTGTACAGACCAGCAATCAGCCCCAGCATTTT. Its translation is CASSVQTSNQPQHF. The chain has TRBV28 and TRBJ1-5; no definite D call. Germline assignment: CDR1 MDHEN and CDR2 SYDVKM. The CDR3 length is 14 residues. V lost 5 bases, J lost 1 base, and 9 bases lay in between.

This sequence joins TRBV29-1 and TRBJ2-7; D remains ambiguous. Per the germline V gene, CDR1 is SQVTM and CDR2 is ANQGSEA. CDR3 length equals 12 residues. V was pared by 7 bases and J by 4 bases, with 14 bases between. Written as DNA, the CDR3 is TGCAGCGCCTGGGTGGCGACTTACGAGCAGTACTTC. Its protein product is CSAWVATYEQYF.

CDR3 coding DNA: TGTGCCAGCAGCTTATTTACAGCAGCCCCCACTGGCTACACCTTC. It translates to CASSLFTAAPTGYTF. The chain uses TRBV7-9 and TRBJ1-2; D remains unclear. Trimming removed 2 bases from V and 7 bases from J, with 17 bases in between. Per the germline V gene, CDR1 is SEHNR and CDR2 is FQNEAQ (reference sequence). CDR3 length: 15 residues.

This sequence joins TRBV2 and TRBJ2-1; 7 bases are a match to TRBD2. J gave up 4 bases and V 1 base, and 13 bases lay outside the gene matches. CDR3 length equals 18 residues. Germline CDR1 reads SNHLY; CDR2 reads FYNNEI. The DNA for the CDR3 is TGTGCCAGCAGTGAAGGGGTGGGTCTAGCGGAGAAATACAATGAGCAGTTCTTC. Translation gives CASSEGVGLAEKYNEQFF.

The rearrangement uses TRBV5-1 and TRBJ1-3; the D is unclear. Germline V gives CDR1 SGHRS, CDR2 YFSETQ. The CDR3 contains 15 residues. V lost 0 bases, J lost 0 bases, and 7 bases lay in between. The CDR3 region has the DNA TGCGCCAGCAGCTTGGCTGATGCCTCTGGAAACACCATATATTTT. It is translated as CASSLADASGNTIYF.